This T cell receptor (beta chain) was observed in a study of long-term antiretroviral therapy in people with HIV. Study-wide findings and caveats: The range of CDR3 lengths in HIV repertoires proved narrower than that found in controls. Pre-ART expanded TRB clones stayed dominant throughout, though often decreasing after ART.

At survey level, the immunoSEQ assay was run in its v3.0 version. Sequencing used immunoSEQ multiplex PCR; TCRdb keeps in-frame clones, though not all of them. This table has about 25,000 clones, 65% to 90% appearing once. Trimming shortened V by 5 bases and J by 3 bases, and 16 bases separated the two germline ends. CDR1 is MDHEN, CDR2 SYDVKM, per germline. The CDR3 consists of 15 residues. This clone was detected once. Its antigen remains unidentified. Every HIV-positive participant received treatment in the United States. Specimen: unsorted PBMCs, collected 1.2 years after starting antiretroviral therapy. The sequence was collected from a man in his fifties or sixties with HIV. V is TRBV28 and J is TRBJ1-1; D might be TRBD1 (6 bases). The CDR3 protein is CASSPHGPGDTEAFF. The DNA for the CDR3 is TGTGCCAGCAGTCCCCACGGGCCAGGGGACACTGAAGCTTTCTTT.